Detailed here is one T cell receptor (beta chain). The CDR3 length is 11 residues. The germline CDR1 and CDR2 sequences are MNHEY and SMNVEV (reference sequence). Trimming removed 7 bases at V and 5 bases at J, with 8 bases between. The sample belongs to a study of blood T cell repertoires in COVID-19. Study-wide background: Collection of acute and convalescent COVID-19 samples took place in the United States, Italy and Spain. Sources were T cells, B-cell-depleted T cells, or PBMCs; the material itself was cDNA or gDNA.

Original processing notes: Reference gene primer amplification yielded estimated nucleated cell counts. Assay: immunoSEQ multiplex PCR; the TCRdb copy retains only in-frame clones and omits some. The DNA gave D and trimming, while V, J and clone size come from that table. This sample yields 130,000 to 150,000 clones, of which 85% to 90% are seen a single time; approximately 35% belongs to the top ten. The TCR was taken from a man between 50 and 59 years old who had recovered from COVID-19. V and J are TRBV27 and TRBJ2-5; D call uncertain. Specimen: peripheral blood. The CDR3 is CASIFGETQYF. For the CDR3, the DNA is TGTGCCAGCATCTTCGGGGAGACCCAGTACTTC.